Listed below are T cell receptor beta chains from one sample, sequenced in a study of PD-L1 blockade in urothelial cancer. Method: immunoSEQ multiplex PCR; TCRdb's copy keeps in-frame clones and lacks some. The table has 90,000 or so clones, around 92% seen once. This specimen was PBMCs, taken around atezolizumab (anti-PD-L1) treatment. Source of these receptors: a woman over 75 with urothelial cancer. Both conserved end residues are part of each CDR3. The order of the fields is V gene, clone size, J gene, D gene, CDR3 DNA, CDR3 protein. D genes are given only for firm matches. Not every row has a clone size; where given, it reads once, few, many or a size class.

v_call: TRBV29-1; clone_size: once; j_call: TRBJ1-1; d_call: TRBD1; cdr3_nt: TGCAGCGTTGGAGAAGGACAGGGGTGGGCCGGGAACACTGAAGCTTTCTTT; cdr3_aa: CSVGEGQGWAGNTEAFF
v_call: TRBV4-2; clone_size: NA; j_call: TRBJ1-4; d_call: TRBD1; cdr3_nt: TGTGCCAGCAGCCAGACAGGGATTAATGAAAAACTGTTTTTT; cdr3_aa: CASSQTGINEKLFF
v_call: TRBV5-6; clone_size: NA; j_call: TRBJ2-7; d_call: TRBD2; cdr3_nt: TGTGCCAGCAGCTTGGCTCGCGGGGGGCTGCCCGAGCAGTACTTC; cdr3_aa: CASSLARGGLPEQYF
v_call: TRBV28; clone_size: NA; j_call: TRBJ2-2; d_call: TRBD1; cdr3_nt: TGTGCCAGCAGCACAGGGGTAGACACCGGGGAGCTGTTTTTT; cdr3_aa: CASSTGVDTGELFF
v_call: TRBV11-2; clone_size: NA; j_call: TRBJ1-2; d_call: NA; cdr3_nt: TGTGCCAGCAGCTTAGCCAGATACTATGGCTACACCTTC; cdr3_aa: CASSLARYYGYTF
v_call: TRBV2; clone_size: NA; j_call: TRBJ2-3; d_call: NA; cdr3_nt: TGTGCCAGCAGTGACCGGGATACGCAGTATTTT; cdr3_aa: CASSDRDTQYF
v_call: TRBV9; clone_size: NA; j_call: TRBJ2-1; d_call: TRBD2; cdr3_nt: TGTGCCAGCAGCGCGGCGGGGGGGGCTTACAATGAGCAGTTCTTC; cdr3_aa: CASSAAGGAYNEQFF
v_call: TRBV4-2; clone_size: NA; j_call: TRBJ2-2; d_call: NA; cdr3_nt: TGTGCCAGCAGCCAAGGGGGGCGAAACACCGGGGAGCTGTTTTTT; cdr3_aa: CASSQGGRNTGELFF
v_call: TRBV19; clone_size: NA; j_call: TRBJ1-2; d_call: NA; cdr3_nt: TGTGCCAGTAGTATTGGTCGGGAAACCACTAACTATGGCTACACCTTC; cdr3_aa: CASSIGRETTNYGYTF
v_call: TRBV5-1; clone_size: few; j_call: TRBJ1-1; d_call: NA; cdr3_nt: TGCGCCAGCAGCCCCTCACAGGGGAACACTGAAGCTTTCTTT; cdr3_aa: CASSPSQGNTEAFF
v_call: TRBV5-1; clone_size: NA; j_call: TRBJ2-6; d_call: NA; cdr3_nt: TGCGCCAGCAGCCCGGGACACCGGAACTCTGGGGCCAACGTCCTGACTTTC; cdr3_aa: CASSPGHRNSGANVLTF
v_call: TRBV19; clone_size: NA; j_call: TRBJ2-7; d_call: NA; cdr3_nt: TGTGCCAGTAGTATACGGGGAGAGCAGTACTTC; cdr3_aa: CASSIRGEQYF
v_call: TRBV6-6; clone_size: NA; j_call: TRBJ1-5; d_call: TRBD1; cdr3_nt: TGTGCCAGCAGTTACTCCGGGACAGGGGATCAGCCCCAGCATTTT; cdr3_aa: CASSYSGTGDQPQHF
v_call: TRBV27; clone_size: NA; j_call: TRBJ2-3; d_call: NA; cdr3_nt: TGTGCCAGCAGTTTCCTTGGACAGAGCACAGATACGCAGTATTTT; cdr3_aa: CASSFLGQSTDTQYF
v_call: TRBV4-1; clone_size: once; j_call: TRBJ1-2; d_call: NA; cdr3_nt: TGCGCCAGCAGCCAGCACAGGGCTCGGTATGGCTACACCTTC; cdr3_aa: CASSQHRARYGYTF
v_call: TRBV6-1; clone_size: NA; j_call: TRBJ2-2; d_call: TRBD1; cdr3_nt: TGTGCCAGCAGTACAGGGGGCGCGGGCACCGGGGAGCTGTTTTTT; cdr3_aa: CASSTGGAGTGELFF
v_call: TRBV11-1; clone_size: NA; j_call: TRBJ1-2; d_call: NA; cdr3_nt: TGTGCCAGCAGCTTATCCGTCAGAGGGAACTATGGCTACACCTTC; cdr3_aa: CASSLSVRGNYGYTF
v_call: TRBV19; clone_size: NA; j_call: TRBJ2-7; d_call: NA; cdr3_nt: TGTGCCAGTAGTCTACAGGAAAGGAGCTCCTACGAGCAGTACTTC; cdr3_aa: CASSLQERSSYEQYF
v_call: TRBV7-9; clone_size: NA; j_call: TRBJ2-5; d_call: NA; cdr3_nt: TGTGCCAGCAGCCCCGATCGGACTACTCAAGAGACCCAGTACTTC; cdr3_aa: CASSPDRTTQETQYF
v_call: TRBV9; clone_size: NA; j_call: TRBJ2-3; d_call: NA; cdr3_nt: TGTGCCAGCAGCGACAGGGTAACAGATACGCAGTATTTT; cdr3_aa: CASSDRVTDTQYF
v_call: TRBV15; clone_size: NA; j_call: TRBJ1-1; d_call: NA; cdr3_nt: TGTGCCATCCAACGGACAGTAGGGAACACTGAAGCTTTCTTT; cdr3_aa: CAIQRTVGNTEAFF
v_call: TRBV9; clone_size: NA; j_call: TRBJ2-6; d_call: NA; cdr3_nt: TGTGCCAGCAGCCCCCCGGGGGCCAACGTCCTGACTTTC; cdr3_aa: CASSPPGANVLTF
v_call: TRBV28; clone_size: NA; j_call: TRBJ1-2; d_call: TRBD1; cdr3_nt: TGTGCCAGCGGCCAAACGACAGGGGGTTTCGGTGGCTACACCTTC; cdr3_aa: CASGQTTGGFGGYTF
v_call: TRBV5-1; clone_size: few; j_call: TRBJ2-3; d_call: TRBD2; cdr3_nt: TGCGCCAGCAGCTTGGAGAGCGGGAGAGATTATACCCATAGCACAGATACGCAGTATTTT; cdr3_aa: CASSLESGRDYTHSTDTQYF
v_call: TRBV9; clone_size: once; j_call: TRBJ2-1; d_call: TRBD1; cdr3_nt: TGTGCCAGCAGCGTTCAGGCAGGGGGCTACAATGAGCAGTTCTTC; cdr3_aa: CASSVQAGGYNEQFF
v_call: TRBV9; clone_size: NA; j_call: TRBJ2-3; d_call: TRBD2; cdr3_nt: TGTGCCAGCAGACGGGAGGGAGGAGATACGCAGTATTTT; cdr3_aa: CASRREGGDTQYF
v_call: TRBV6-4; clone_size: NA; j_call: TRBJ1-5; d_call: TRBD1; cdr3_nt: TGTGCCAGCAGTGAAACCGGGACAGGGTCTTCTAGTCAGCCCCAGCATTTT; cdr3_aa: CASSETGTGSSSQPQHF
v_call: TRBV6-5; clone_size: NA; j_call: TRBJ2-1; d_call: NA; cdr3_nt: TGTGCCAGCAGTATAGGGACACACTCCCATGAGCAGTTCTTC; cdr3_aa: CASSIGTHSHEQFF
v_call: TRBV27; clone_size: once; j_call: TRBJ2-7; d_call: TRBD2; cdr3_nt: TGTGCCAGCAGCCGACTAGCGGGAGGGTACGAGCAGTACTTC; cdr3_aa: CASSRLAGGYEQYF
v_call: TRBV29-1; clone_size: NA; j_call: TRBJ1-5; d_call: TRBD1; cdr3_nt: TGCAGCGTCGGACAGGGGGGCAATCAGCCCCAGCATTTT; cdr3_aa: CSVGQGGNQPQHF
v_call: TRBV7-3; clone_size: NA; j_call: TRBJ1-3; d_call: NA; cdr3_nt: TGTGCCAGCAGCCCCGGGAGGAGCTCTGGAAACACCATATATTTT; cdr3_aa: CASSPGRSSGNTIYF
v_call: TRBV19; clone_size: NA; j_call: TRBJ2-7; d_call: TRBD2; cdr3_nt: TGTGCCAGTAGTATAGGCGGCGGGAGGACGGGAGAGCAGTACTTC; cdr3_aa: CASSIGGGRTGEQYF
v_call: TRBV7-9; clone_size: NA; j_call: TRBJ2-3; d_call: NA; cdr3_nt: TGTGCCAGCAGCTTAAAACTGGGACACCTCATAGCAGATACGCAGTATTTT; cdr3_aa: CASSLKLGHLIADTQYF
v_call: TRBV27; clone_size: NA; j_call: TRBJ1-5; d_call: NA; cdr3_nt: TGTGCCAGCGGCCCCCTCGGGGATCAGCCCCAGCATTTT; cdr3_aa: CASGPLGDQPQHF
v_call: TRBV18; clone_size: NA; j_call: TRBJ1-5; d_call: NA; cdr3_nt: TGTGCCAGCTCCCTATTCGCCGATCAGCCCCAGCATTTT; cdr3_aa: CASSLFADQPQHF